In its sample, the clone carrying this TCR beta chain was seen once. The antigen is not known. The CDR3 runs to 14 residues. Germline V gene data show CDR1 as SGHAT and CDR2 as FQNNGV. Trimming took off 4 bases at V and 0 bases at J, with 9 bases between the two ends. Produced via immunoSEQ multiplex PCR; TCRdb's table is partial and in-frame only. The profile shows 65,000 or so clones, 70% to 90% of them singletons. This sample was included in a study of a mutant IDH1 vaccine in newly diagnosed glioma. Study at large: Treated patients, averaging roughly 40 years, were around 62% male and around 40% female. Earlier therapy was either radiotherapy, temozolomide, or both, and most got both.

General study results and limits: Of the patients, roughly 95% had vaccine-induced immune responses. Seemingly, top peripheral T cell clonotype changes bore no relation to pseudoprogression.

Time point defined: week 23, last vaccination. A 20-mer mutant IDH1 peptide at 300 ug was injected subcutaneously with topical imiquimod. The sequence was obtained from a man aged 25-40 years with glioma. The specimen was PBMCs, collected from a glioma patient whose treatment included an IDH1 peptide vaccine. V gene TRBV11-2 combines with J gene TRBJ1-1; no clear D. The CDR3: CASSSDGLNTEAFF. Written as DNA, the CDR3 is TGTGCCAGCAGCTCGGACGGTTTGAACACTGAAGCTTTCTTT.